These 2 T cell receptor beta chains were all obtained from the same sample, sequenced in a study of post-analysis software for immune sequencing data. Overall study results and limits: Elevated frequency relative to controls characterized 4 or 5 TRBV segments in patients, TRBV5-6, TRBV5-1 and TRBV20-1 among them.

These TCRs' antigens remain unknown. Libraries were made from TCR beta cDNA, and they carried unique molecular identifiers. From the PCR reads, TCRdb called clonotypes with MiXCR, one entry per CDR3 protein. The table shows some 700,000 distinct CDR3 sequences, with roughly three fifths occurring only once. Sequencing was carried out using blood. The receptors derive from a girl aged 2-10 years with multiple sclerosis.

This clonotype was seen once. The CDR3 sequence is CASSVGTNYEQYF. In nucleotides, the CDR3 is TGCGCCAGCAGCGTGGGGACTAACTACGAGCAGTACTTC. The chain combines TRBV5-1 with TRBJ2-7, with 7 bases matching TRBD2. CDR1 is SGHRS and CDR2 is YFSETQ in the germline V gene. The V and J ends lost 4 bases and 3 bases, in that order; junction bases with no gene match: 4. The CDR3 is 13 residues long. Full variable domain (outside the CDR3, taken from reference TRBV5-1 and TRBJ2-7): KAGVTQTPRYLIKTRGQQVTLSCSPISGHRSVSWYQQTPGQGLQFLFEYFSETQRNKGNFPGRFSGRQFSNSRSEMNVSTLELGDSALYLCASSVGTNYEQYFGPGTRLTVT.

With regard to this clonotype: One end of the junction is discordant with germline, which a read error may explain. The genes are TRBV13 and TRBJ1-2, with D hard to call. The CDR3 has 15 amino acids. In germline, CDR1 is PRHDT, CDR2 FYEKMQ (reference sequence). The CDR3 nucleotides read TGTGCCAGCAGCGTAGGCCCGGGTGAGGAATATGGCTACACCTTC. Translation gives CASSVGPGEEYGYTF.